These 24 T cell receptor beta chains share one sample of origin, sequenced in a study of patients and donors after allogeneic stem cell transplantation. A single record per CDR3 protein comes from TCRdb applying MiXCR to the RT-PCR reads. The table records about 2,500 distinct CDR3 sequences, 7.9% of them present only once. Material: blood, either unsorted or a sorted T cell fraction (not recorded which). Receptors originate from a human donor who was either an allogeneic HSCT recipient or a stem cell or donor lymphocyte infusion donor (not recorded which). It is not recorded whose cells these are; they may come from a transplant donor.

The J gene is TRBJ2-7, the V gene TRBV20-1, with TRBD2 matching 14 bases. The CDR3 contains 14 residues. CDR1 DFQATT and CDR2 SNEGSKA come from the germline V gene (reference sequence). Trimming cost V 4 bases and J 7 bases; bases outside gene matches: 6. CDR3 sequence reads: CSAISGLAGVEQYF. In DNA, the CDR3 is TGCAGTGCTATCTCGGGACTAGCGGGAGTAGAGCAGTACTTC.

The chain employs TRBV25-1 and TRBJ2-5; TRBD1 or TRBD2 may be the D gene (5 bases each). This CDR3 has 17 amino acids. Trimming stripped 1 base from V and 1 base from J, with 16 bases between. The germline CDR1 and CDR2 sequences are MGHDK and SYGVNS. The DNA of the CDR3 is TGTGCCAGCAGTGAATCACGACGGGGCGGCTCCCAAGAGACCCAGTACTTC. Translation gives CASSESRRGGSQETQYF.

This chain uses TRBV5-1 with TRBJ1-2; 9 bases are shared with TRBD1. Germline V CDR1 and CDR2: SGHRS, YFSETQ. V dropped 4 bases and J dropped 8; count of bases not matched to a gene: 12. The CDR3 covers 15 residues. CDR3 loop: CASSERDRGYGGYTF. The CDR3 DNA is TGCGCCAGCAGCGAACGCGACAGGGGGTATGGCGGCTACACCTTC. Full variable domain (remainder filled in from reference TRBV5-1 and TRBJ1-2): KAGVTQTPRYLIKTRGQQVTLSCSPISGHRSVSWYQQTPGQGLQFLFEYFSETQRNKGNFPGRFSGRQFSNSRSEMNVSTLELGDSALYLCASSERDRGYGGYTFGSGTRLTVV.

The chain is built from TRBV28 and TRBJ1-1; weak D call: TRBD1 (5 bases). V gave up 3 bases and J gave up 11 bases, with 25 bases separating them. The CDR3 loop spans 16 amino acids. Germline CDR1 and CDR2: MDHEN and SYDVKM. The CDR3 spells CASSFTPRGRRDDAFF. CDR3 coding DNA: TGTGCCAGCAGTTTCACCCCGAGAGGGAGAAGGGACGACGCTTTCTTT.

This clonotype was picked up a small number of times. The J gene is TRBJ2-5, the V gene TRBV5-1; the D gene is possibly TRBD2 (5 bases). CDR3 length: 13 residues. The V end was cut by 2 bases, the J end by 2 bases, with 7 bases between. The germline CDR1 and CDR2 sequences are SGHRS and YFSETQ. CDR3 DNA sequence: TGCGCCAGCAGCTTCCAGCGGCAAGAGACCCAGTACTTC. It translates to CASSFQRQETQYF. The full variable domain, its missing parts supplied by reference TRBV5-1 and TRBJ2-5, is KAGVTQTPRYLIKTRGQQVTLSCSPISGHRSVSWYQQTPGQGLQFLFEYFSETQRNKGNFPGRFSGRQFSNSRSEMNVSTLELGDSALYLCASSFQRQETQYFGPGTRLLVL.

This clonotype is termed medium-sized. The V call is TRBV5-5, the J call TRBJ2-3; the D gene is possibly TRBD2 (6 bases). V gave up 2 bases and J gave up 0 bases, with 10 bases separating them. CDR3 size: 15 residues. Germline loops: CDR1 SGHKS, CDR2 YYEKEE (reference sequence). CDR3 sequence reads: CASSFAGTSTDTQYF. The DNA of the CDR3 is TGTGCCAGCAGCTTTGCCGGGACTAGCACAGATACGCAGTATTTT.

The chain has TRBV11-3 and TRBJ2-7; D is unresolved. V shed 1 base and J shed 2 bases, with 18 bases lying between them. The germline V gene has CDR1 SGHNT and CDR2 YENEEA. The CDR3 sequence is 17 residues long. The CDR3 DNA sequence: TGTGCCAGCAGCTTAGCTCGGCAAGGGTTAGGGACCTACGAGCAGTACTTC. It codes for CASSLARQGLGTYEQYF.

The J gene is TRBJ1-2, the V gene TRBV5-6; D is perhaps TRBD1 (6 bases). Trimming shortened V by 4 bases and J by 8 bases, and 15 bases separated the two germline ends. This CDR3 spans 13 amino acids. Germline CDR1 is SGHDT and CDR2 is YYEEEE. CDR3: CASSPPGVRGYTF. The CDR3 nucleotides are TGTGCCAGCAGCCCGCCAGGGGTGCGCGGCTACACCTTC.

J is TRBJ2-7 and V is TRBV4-3; TRBD2 aligns across 8 bases. The CDR3 extends over 16 amino acids. The trim removed 0 bases at V and 1 base at J, leaving 5 bases unmatched. From germline, CDR1 is LGHNA and CDR2 YSLEER. The CDR3 bases are TGCGCCAGCAGCCAAGATTATCGCGGGAGGTCCTACGAGCAGTACTTC. Protein: CASSQDYRGRSYEQYF.

This clonotype has more than one count but fewer than ten. CDR3 DNA sequence: TGTGCCAGCAGCTGGGGCGGGAGCCCAGATACGCAGTATTTT. It encodes CASSWGGSPDTQYF. The chain carries TRBV11-2 and TRBJ2-3; 7 bases map to TRBD2. Germline CDR1 SGHAT, CDR2 FQNNGV. The V gene end was trimmed by 4 bases and the J gene end by 4 bases; junction bases not matched to a gene: 5. The CDR3 has 14 amino acids. Drawing the rest from reference TRBV11-2 and TRBJ2-3, the complete variable domain is EAGVAQSPRYKIIEKRQSVAFWCNPISGHATLYWYQQILGQGPKLLIQFQNNGVVDDSQLPKDRFSAERLKGVDSTLKIQPAKLEDSAVYLCASSWGGSPDTQYFGPGTRLTVL.

By share, this clonotype counts as medium-sized. V is TRBV4-2 and J is TRBJ2-1; D is unresolved. This CDR3 is 12 amino acids long. Trimming took 4 bases from V and 11 from J, leaving 12 bases between them. Germline-derived CDR1 and CDR2 are LGHNA and YNFKEQ. DNA for the CDR3: TGTGCCAGCAGCCCCGGCGGACGCCAGCAGTTCTTC. Translating it yields CASSPGGRQQFF.

This chain connects TRBV5-6 to TRBJ2-2; no clear D. The CDR3 loop spans 15 amino acids. Trimming shortened V by 0 bases and J by 2 bases, and 8 bases separated the two germline ends. CDR1 and CDR2 (germline): SGHDT, YYEEEE. Here the CDR3 DNA reads TGTGCCAGCAGCTTGGAGGCCAGAAACACCGGGGAGCTGTTTTTT. Translation gives CASSLEARNTGELFF.

This clonotype turned up a few times. The chain couples TRBV7-2 to TRBJ1-2; D gene uncertain. Germline CDR1 is SGHTA and CDR2 is FQGNSA. Trimming stripped 1 base from V and 3 bases from J, with 9 bases between. The CDR3 covers 14 residues. CDR3 sequence (DNA): TGTGCCAGCAGCTTAGAACCAGAGGACTATGGCTACACCTTC. Protein sequence: CASSLEPEDYGYTF.

By its share, this clonotype is medium-sized. The J gene is TRBJ2-3, the V gene TRBV30; TRBD2 agrees at 7 bases. The CDR3 runs 12 residues. The V gene's germline CDR1 is GTSNPN and CDR2 SVGIG (reference sequence). The junction had 4 bases not matched to a gene; V was cut back by 8 bases and J by 2 bases. The CDR3 here is CAGAGNTDTQYF. DNA for the CDR3: TGTGCCGGAGCGGGAAACACAGATACGCAGTATTTT.

In its sample, this clonotype ranks as medium-sized (0.01 to 0.1%). This chain joins TRBV7-6 and TRBJ2-3; D gene uncertain. The CDR3 extends over 13 amino acids. CDR1 is SGHVS, CDR2 FNYEAQ, per germline. V was pared by 1 base and J by 5 bases, with 7 bases between. CDR3 protein: CASSLGGQDTQYF. CDR3 nucleotides: TGTGCCAGCAGCTTAGGAGGCCAAGATACGCAGTATTTT.

The chain uses TRBV12-3 or TRBV12-4 and TRBJ1-2, with 7 bases identical to TRBD1. With 6 bases clipped from V and 8 bases from J, the junction kept 9 bases outside the gene matches. This CDR3 region has 13 residues. CDR3 sequence reads: CASRLTGMEGYTF. The CDR3 nucleotides are TGTGCCAGCAGGCTGACAGGGATGGAAGGCTACACCTTC.

This clonotype has just a few counts. Relative to the germline gene, one junction end is altered; a read error may explain this. V usage is TRBV5-3 and J usage is TRBJ2-3; D is unclear. TRBV5-3 is an ORF, with its function uncertain. This CDR3 comprises 17 residues. The CDR3 sequence: CAGSYLQSDRSTDTQYF. The CDR3 nucleotides are TGTGCCGGAAGCTACCTACAGTCGGACCGAAGCACAGATACGCAGTATTTT.

This clonotype was seen a handful of times. CDR3 bases: TGTGCCAGCAGTACCATAGCGGGTGGGAGCTCTGGGGCCAACGTCCTGACTTTC. Its protein is CASSTIAGGSSGANVLTF. This chain joins TRBV6-2 or TRBV6-3 and TRBJ2-6, with 7 bases lining up with TRBD2. CDR3 length: 18 residues. V dropped 5 bases and J dropped 0; count of bases not matched to a gene: 10. Per germline, CDR1 MNHEY and CDR2 SVGEGT.

The CDR3 DNA reads as TGTGCCAGCGGCTCCGGGACAGGGGGCTACGAGCAGTACTTC. Translation: CASGSGTGGYEQYF. The chain has TRBV28 and TRBJ2-7; TRBD1 matches 11 bases. V trimming: 8 bases; J trimming: 3 bases; junction bases outside the gene matches: 6. The CDR3 contains 14 residues. The germline V gene has CDR1 MDHEN and CDR2 SYDVKM.

This clonotype has a handful of counts. The rearrangement links TRBV7-2 to TRBJ2-2; 13 nucleotides agree with TRBD2. The CDR3 length is 15 residues. V lost 6 bases to trimming and J lost 9 bases; unmatched junction nucleotides: 7. The germline V gene encodes CDR1 SGHTA and CDR2 FQGNSA. In nucleotides, the CDR3 is TGTGCCAGCAGTTCTGGGACTAGCGGGAAGAGGGAGCTGTTTTTT. Its translation: CASSSGTSGKRELFF.

The chain links TRBV12-3 or TRBV12-4 to TRBJ2-1, with 12 positions matching TRBD2. J lost 8 bases, V lost 5 bases, and 13 bases had no gene match. The CDR3 loop spans 17 amino acids. CDR3 DNA sequence: TGTGCCAGCAGTCCCCTTGGACTAGCGGGATCTATCTATGAGCAGTTCTTC. This codes for CASSPLGLAGSIYEQFF.

By share, this clonotype ranks as medium-sized (0.01 to 0.1%). This chain connects TRBV21-1 to TRBJ1-2; the D call of TRBD1 is as the table states it, not checked on the DNA. TRBV21-1 is designated a pseudogene. CDR3 length equals 15 residues. CDR3 amino acids: CASSSAADRGHGYTF. The CDR3 nucleotides are TGTGCCAGCAGCAGCGCGGCTGACAGGGGGCATGGCTACACCTTC.

This clonotype was observed a handful of times. The CDR3 sequence: CASSSSFGTEAFF. DNA of the CDR3: TGTGCCAGCAGCTCCTCATTTGGCACTGAAGCTTTCTTT. The chain recombines TRBV11-3 with TRBJ1-1, with D unclear. With 4 bases removed from V and 4 bases from J, the gap between germline ends came to 10 bases. The germline V gene has CDR1 SGHNT and CDR2 YENEEA. CDR3 length equals 13 residues.

This clonotype rates as medium-sized (0.01 to 0.1%). A junction boundary mismatches the germline segment, possibly from a read error. CDR3: CASSPSEGTEAFF. The DNA of the CDR3 is TGTGCCAGCAGCCCCAGCGAGGGAACTGAAGCCTTCTTT. The rearrangement links TRBV7-6 to TRBJ1-1; D not certain. Germline CDR1 reads SGHVS; CDR2 reads FNYEAQ. The CDR3 totals 13 residues.